This TCR beta chain comes out of a study of blood T cell repertoires in COVID-19. About the research overall: Donors in the United States, Italy and Spain gave samples during acute or convalescent COVID-19. Nucleic acid was either cDNA or gDNA, and it came from T cells, B-cell-depleted T cells, or PBMCs.

From germline, CDR1 is MNHNS and CDR2 SASEGT. The CDR3 runs 15 residues. The germline V and J ends were trimmed by 0 bases and 7 bases, with 13 bases remaining between them. Original analysis: Reference gene primer amplification gave nucleated cell count estimates. Assay used: immunoSEQ multiplex PCR; TCRdb lists only in-frame clones, some missing. The DNA gave D and trimming, while V, J and clone size come from that table. The sample lists around 170,000 clones, 80% to 90% seen once, with about 9.6% in the top ten. The TCR comes from a man aged 50-60 years with active or convalescent COVID-19. Sequencing input: peripheral blood. This chain uses TRBV6-1 with TRBJ2-1, with D maybe TRBD1 (6 bases). The CDR3 DNA reads as TGTGCCAGCAGTGAAGCGGACAAGCAGGGGAATGAGCAGTTCTTC. Translation gives CASSEADKQGNEQFF.